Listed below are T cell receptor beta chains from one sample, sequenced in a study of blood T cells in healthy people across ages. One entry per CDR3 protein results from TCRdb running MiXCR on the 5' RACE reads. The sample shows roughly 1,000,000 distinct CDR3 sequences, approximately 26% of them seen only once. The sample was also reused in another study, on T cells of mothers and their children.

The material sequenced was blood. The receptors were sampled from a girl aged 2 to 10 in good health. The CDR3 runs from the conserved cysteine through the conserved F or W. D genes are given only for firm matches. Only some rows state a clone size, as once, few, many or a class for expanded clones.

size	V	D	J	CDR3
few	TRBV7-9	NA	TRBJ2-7	CASSLRIYEQYF
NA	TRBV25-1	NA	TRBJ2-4	CASSEFFIGTAAKNIQYF
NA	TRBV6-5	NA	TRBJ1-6	CASSYSGEGNSPLHF
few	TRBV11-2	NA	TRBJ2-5	CASSRTTEETQYF
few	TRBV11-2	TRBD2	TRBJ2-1	CASSLVGSGSFYNEQFF
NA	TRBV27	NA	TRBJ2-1	CASSYREYNEQFF
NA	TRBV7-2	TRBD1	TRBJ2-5	CASSLAGQGNF
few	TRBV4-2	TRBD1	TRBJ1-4	CASSRLTGGDEKLFF
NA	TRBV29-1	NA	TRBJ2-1	CSVVGRGSNNEQFF
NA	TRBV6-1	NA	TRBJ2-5	CASSGDTGIRETQYF
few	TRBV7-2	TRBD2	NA	CASSPGLADDEQYF
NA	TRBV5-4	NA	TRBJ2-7	CASSYRDKSSYEQYF
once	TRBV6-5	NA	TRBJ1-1	CGSSYSRGTEAFF
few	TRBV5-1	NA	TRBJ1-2	CASSLFSGQQPTSYGYTF
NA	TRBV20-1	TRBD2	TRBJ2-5	CSASVGGGRAETQYF
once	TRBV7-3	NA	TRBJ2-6	CACSLNGPGPSYVLTF
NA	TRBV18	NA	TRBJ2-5	CASSPWRTEGQETQYF
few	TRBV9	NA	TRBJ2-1	CASSVDLNEQFF
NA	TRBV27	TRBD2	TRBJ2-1	CASSGVAGVVFF
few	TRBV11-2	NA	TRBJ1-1	CASSRLGGSGEAFF
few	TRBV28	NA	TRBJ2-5	CASRNVETQYF
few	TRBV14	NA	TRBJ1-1	CASSLPGPHMNTEAFF
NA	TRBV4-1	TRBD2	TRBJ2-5	CASSSLLAGLQETQYF
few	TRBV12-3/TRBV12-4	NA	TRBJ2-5	CASGFKIGETQYF
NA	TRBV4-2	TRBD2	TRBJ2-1	CASTPGLGSSYNEQFF
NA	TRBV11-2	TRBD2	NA	CASSLVGTSGETQYF
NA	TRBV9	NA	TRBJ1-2	CASSVAREGVGTGYTF
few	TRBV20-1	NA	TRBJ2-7	CSASQGYVGPLLEQYF
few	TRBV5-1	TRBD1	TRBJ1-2	CASSSRQGSDGYTF
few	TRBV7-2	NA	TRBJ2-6	CASSLVARSGANVLTF
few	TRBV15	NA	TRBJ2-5	CATSEWTQETQYF
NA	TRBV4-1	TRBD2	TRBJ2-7	CASSQVPLAGAEQYF
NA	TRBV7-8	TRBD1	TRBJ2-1	CASSLLTGQARNEQFF
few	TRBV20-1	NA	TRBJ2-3	CSALDPGAGTDTQYF
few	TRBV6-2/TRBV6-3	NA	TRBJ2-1	CASSYPVAYNEQFF
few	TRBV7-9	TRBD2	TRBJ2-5	CASSVLLAGGRETQYF
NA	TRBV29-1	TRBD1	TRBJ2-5	CSSDSRGNQETQYF
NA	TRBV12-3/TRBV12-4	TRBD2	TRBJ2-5	CASSLALRGLAGGKREGTQCF
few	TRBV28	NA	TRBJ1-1	CATTQGSTEAFF
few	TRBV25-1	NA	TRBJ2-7	CASSPRDRRFYEQYF
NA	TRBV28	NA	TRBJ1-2	CASSEAGTSYGYTF
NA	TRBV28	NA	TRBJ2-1	CASEGDAVVNEQFF
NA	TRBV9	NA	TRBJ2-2	CASSVTGESAGSTGTGELFF
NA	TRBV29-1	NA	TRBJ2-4	CSVGATPDIQYF
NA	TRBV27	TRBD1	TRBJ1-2	CASRDRGANYGYTF
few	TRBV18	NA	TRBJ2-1	CASSPSEGSNGGEQFF
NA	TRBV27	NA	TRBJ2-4	CASSHRGRINIQYF
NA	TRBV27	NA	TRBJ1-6	CACGPYRASDSPLHF
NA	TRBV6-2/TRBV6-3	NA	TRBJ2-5	CASSYSPPGYQETQYF
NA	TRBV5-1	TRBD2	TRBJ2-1	CASSLGLADGSNEQFF
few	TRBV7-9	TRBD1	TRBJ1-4	CASSFRDSMEKLFF